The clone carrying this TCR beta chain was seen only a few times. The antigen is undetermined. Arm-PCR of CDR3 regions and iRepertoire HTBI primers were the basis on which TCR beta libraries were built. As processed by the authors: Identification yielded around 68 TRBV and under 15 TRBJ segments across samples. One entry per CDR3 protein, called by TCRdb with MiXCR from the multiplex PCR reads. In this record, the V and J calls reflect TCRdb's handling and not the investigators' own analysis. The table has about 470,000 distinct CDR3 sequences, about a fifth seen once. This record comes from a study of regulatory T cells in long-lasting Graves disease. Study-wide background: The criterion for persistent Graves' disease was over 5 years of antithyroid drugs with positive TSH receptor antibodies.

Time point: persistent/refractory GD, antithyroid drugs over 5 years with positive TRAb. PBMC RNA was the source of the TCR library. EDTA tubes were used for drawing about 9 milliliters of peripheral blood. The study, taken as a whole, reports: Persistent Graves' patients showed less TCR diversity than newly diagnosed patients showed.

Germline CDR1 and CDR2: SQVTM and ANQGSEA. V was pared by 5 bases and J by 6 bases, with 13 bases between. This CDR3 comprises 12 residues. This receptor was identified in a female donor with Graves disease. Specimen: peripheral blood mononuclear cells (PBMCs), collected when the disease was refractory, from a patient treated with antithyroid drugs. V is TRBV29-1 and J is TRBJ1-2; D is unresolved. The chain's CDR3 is CSVQSGVHGYTF. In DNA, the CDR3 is TGCAGCGTTCAGTCTGGGGTCCATGGCTACACCTTC. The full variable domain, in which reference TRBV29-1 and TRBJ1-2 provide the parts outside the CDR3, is SAVISQKPSRDICQRGTSLTIQCQVDSQVTMMFWYRQQPGQSLTLIATANQGSEATYESGFVIDKFPISRPNLTFSTLTVSNMSPEDSSIYLCSVQSGVHGYTFGSGTRLTVV.